Each of the 27 T cell receptor beta chains below was sequenced from the same sample in a study of radiotherapy plus CTLA-4 blockade in lung cancer. Method: immunoSEQ multiplex PCR; TCRdb's copy keeps in-frame clones and lacks some. The sample lists 71,000 or so clones, about 87% seen once, with just over 0.85% in the top ten. This material consisted of peripheral blood, taken from a patient treated with radiotherapy plus ipilimumab. The receptors derive from a human donor with non-small cell lung cancer who had stable disease on radiotherapy plus ipilimumab.

The chain links TRBV27 to TRBJ2-2, with 9 bases matching TRBD1. Germline V lookup: CDR1 MNHEY, CDR2 SMNVEV (reference sequence). CDR3 length: 17 amino acids. The trim removed 4 bases at V and 1 base at J, leaving 7 bases unmatched. CDR3 residues: CASSSRTGALNTGELFF. The CDR3 DNA sequence: TGTGCCAGCAGTTCACGGACAGGGGCCTTGAACACCGGGGAGCTGTTTTTT.

The rearrangement links TRBV19 to TRBJ1-1; 8 positions match TRBD1. The germline V gene has CDR1 LNHDA and CDR2 SQIVND (reference sequence). With 2 bases clipped from V and 1 base from J, the junction kept 3 bases outside the gene matches. This CDR3 comprises 15 residues. The CDR3 here is CASSITGTGNTEAFF. CDR3 in DNA: TGTGCCAGTAGTATAACCGGGACAGGGAACACTGAAGCTTTCTTT. Based on the CDR3 plus reference TRBV19 and TRBJ1-1, the full variable domain is DGGITQSPKYLFRKEGQNVTLSCEQNLNHDAMYWYRQDPGQGLRLIYYSQIVNDFQKGDIAEGYSVSREKKESFPLTVTSAQKNPTAFYLCASSITGTGNTEAFFGQGTRLTVV.

The J gene is TRBJ1-5, the V gene TRBV6-4; 7 bases line up with TRBD1. Germline-derived CDR1 and CDR2 are MRHNA and SNTAGT. This CDR3 comprises 15 residues. With 2 bases clipped from V and 5 bases from J, the junction kept 6 bases outside the gene matches. CDR3 sequence: CASSDEGARDQPQHF. The CDR3 DNA reads TGTGCCAGCAGTGACGAGGGGGCGCGGGATCAGCCCCAGCATTTT.

This rearrangement joins TRBV5-1 to TRBJ2-1; 9 nucleotides line up with TRBD2. The CDR3 runs to 16 residues. Losses at the gene ends were 0 bases for V and 9 bases for J; bases not matched to a gene: 10. Germline CDR1 SGHRS, CDR2 YFSETQ. The CDR3, as DNA: TGCGCCAGCAGCTTGGCCGAAGTAGCGGGAGCGGTTGAGCAGTTCTTC. Protein sequence: CASSLAEVAGAVEQFF.

This chain joins TRBV5-1 and TRBJ2-7; no reliable D call. CDR3 length: 13 residues. V dropped 2 bases and J dropped 5 bases, with 11 bases sitting between them. From germline, CDR1 is SGHRS and CDR2 YFSETQ. The CDR3 sequence: CASSFGPQDEQYF. The CDR3 bases are TGCGCCAGCAGCTTTGGCCCCCAGGACGAGCAGTACTTC.

The chain carries TRBV9 and TRBJ2-6; TRBD1 is a possible D gene (6 bases). This CDR3 region has 17 residues. Trimming removed 4 bases from V and 0 bases from J, with 14 bases in between. Germline CDR1 SGDLS, CDR2 YYNGEE. The CDR3 region has the DNA TGTGCCAGCAGCTACCGACAGGTGTACTCTGGGGCCAACGTCCTGACTTTC. Its protein product is CASSYRQVYSGANVLTF.

The CDR3 DNA reads TGTGCCTGGAGTCGCAGGGGAGGGGAGACCCAGTACTTC. Amino acid sequence: CAWSRRGGETQYF. V is TRBV30 and J is TRBJ2-5; D perhaps matches TRBD2 (7 bases). Per the germline V gene, CDR1 is GTSNPN and CDR2 is SVGIG (reference sequence). The CDR3 is 13 residues long. Trimming took 2 bases from V and 5 from J, leaving 12 bases between them.

This clone was seen only once. This sequence joins TRBV30 and TRBJ2-2, with D hard to call. There are 13 residues in the CDR3. CDR1 GTSNPN and CDR2 SVGIG come from the germline V gene (reference sequence). Trimming took 4 bases from V and 4 from J, leaving 10 bases between them. CDR3 region: CAWNRQLTGELFF. The CDR3, as DNA: TGTGCCTGGAACCGGCAACTCACCGGGGAGCTGTTTTTT.

This rearrangement joins TRBV28 to TRBJ2-1; D is possibly TRBD2 (6 bases). V was pared by 6 bases and J by 9 bases, with 18 bases between. Germline assignment: CDR1 MDHEN and CDR2 SYDVKM. The CDR3 is made up of 14 amino acids. The CDR3 sequence is CASRLRDSWVEQFF. CDR3 nucleotides: TGTGCCAGCAGACTGCGGGACTCTTGGGTTGAGCAGTTCTTC. Variable domain in full (rest from reference TRBV28 and TRBJ2-1): DVKVTQSSRYLVKRTGEKVFLECVQDMDHENMFWYRQDPGLGLRLIYFSYDVKMKEKGDIPEGYSVSREKKERFSLILESASTNQTSMYLCASRLRDSWVEQFFGPGTRLTVL.

The J gene is TRBJ2-5, the V gene TRBV29-1; no clear D. The V gene's germline CDR1 is SQVTM and CDR2 ANQGSEA. V lost 2 bases and J lost 1, with 5 bases in between. The CDR3 covers 12 residues. CDR3 sequence (DNA): TGCAGCGTTGAACGGGTCCAAGAGACCCAGTACTTC. It codes for CSVERVQETQYF.

The chain joins TRBV6-5 to TRBJ2-1, with TRBD2 as a possible D gene (6 bases). The CDR3 has 12 residues. Trimming took 4 bases from V and 8 from J, leaving 9 bases between them. CDR1 MNHEY and CDR2 SVGAGI come from the germline V gene. This CDR3 reads CASSSRGDEQFF. The CDR3 bases are TGTGCCAGCAGTTCGCGGGGAGATGAGCAGTTCTTC.

This chain connects TRBV5-1 to TRBJ2-2; no reliable D call. Germline V gene data show CDR1 as SGHRS and CDR2 as YFSETQ. The CDR3 runs to 12 residues. Deletions cut 2 bases from V and 4 bases from J, with 3 bases between. The CDR3 DNA reads as TGCGCCAGCAGCTTCCCCACCGGGGAGCTGTTTTTT. As protein: CASSFPTGELFF.

The chain links TRBV4-2 to TRBJ2-2, with D perhaps matching TRBD2 (5 bases). Germline CDR1 and CDR2: LGHNA and YNFKEQ. The CDR3 length is 16 residues. V was clipped by 0 bases and J by 1 base, with 9 bases between them. CDR3 amino acids: CASSQEAGLNTGELFF. The DNA for the CDR3 is TGTGCCAGCAGCCAAGAGGCGGGCCTGAACACCGGGGAGCTGTTTTTT.

This chain links TRBV19 with TRBJ1-3, with D perhaps TRBD1 (5 bases). Trimming stripped 4 bases from V and 0 bases from J, with 16 bases between. CDR3 length: 17 amino acids. Per the germline V gene, CDR1 is LNHDA and CDR2 is SQIVND (reference sequence). Here the CDR3 reads CASSRPGGANSGNTIYF. The CDR3 bases are TGTGCCAGTAGTAGACCCGGAGGGGCGAACTCTGGAAACACCATATATTTT.

V gene TRBV6-1 combines with J gene TRBJ1-3; no reliable D call. Trimming stripped 6 bases from V and 6 bases from J, with 6 bases between. Germline-derived CDR1 and CDR2 are MNHNS and SASEGT. The CDR3 is made up of 11 amino acids. In nucleotides, the CDR3 is TGTGCCAGCAGATACCTAAACACCATATATTTT. Translating it yields CASRYLNTIYF.

This clone was counted a single time. One end of the junction fails to match germline, which may point to a read error. V usage is TRBV28 and J usage is TRBJ2-1; TRBD2 is a possible D gene (5 bases). This CDR3 has 15 amino acids. CDR1 is MDHEN, CDR2 SYDVKM, per germline. The CDR3 is CASVGGLLPYSEQFF. CDR3 DNA sequence: TGTGCCAGCGTGGGCGGGCTACTTCCCTACAGTGAGCAGTTCTTC. Filled out from reference TRBV28 and TRBJ2-1, the complete variable domain reads DVKVTQSSRYLVKRTGEKVFLECVQDMDHENMFWYRQDPGLGLRLIYFSYDVKMKEKGDIPEGYSVSREKKERFSLILESASTNQTSMYLCASVGGLLPYSEQFFGPGTRLTVL.

This clone was found once. This sequence joins TRBV5-1 and TRBJ1-5; D gene ambiguous. The CDR3 is 14 amino acids. CDR1 and CDR2 from the germline V gene are SGHRS and YFSETQ. The germline V and J ends were trimmed by 7 bases and 6 bases, with 17 bases remaining between them. The CDR3, as DNA: TGCGCCAGCGTACCTTGGAGGGCTGGTCAGCCCCAGCATTTT. It codes for CASVPWRAGQPQHF.

V and J are TRBV28 and TRBJ1-5; 9 bases map to TRBD1. Per germline, CDR1 MDHEN and CDR2 SYDVKM. This CDR3 has 16 residues. Germline trimming cut 4 bases from V and 2 bases from J; bases unmatched to any gene: 6. The chain's CDR3 is CASSSPGQGGNQPQHF. The CDR3 DNA follows: TGTGCCAGCAGTTCTCCGGGACAGGGTGGCAATCAGCCCCAGCATTTT.

The chain carries TRBV7-3 and TRBJ2-1; 10 bases are shared with TRBD2. The V segment lost 5 bases and the J segment 6 bases; nucleotides outside the gene matches: 13. Germline V lookup: CDR1 SGHTA, CDR2 FQGTGA. This CDR3 is 17 amino acids long. The CDR3 DNA is TGTGCCAGCAGCCCAAGGGGGAGCGGGAGGGCCAGCAATGAGCAGTTCTTC. Amino acids: CASSPRGSGRASNEQFF.

The V call is TRBV2, the J call TRBJ1-5, with 8 bases fitting TRBD1. V shed 8 bases and J 6 bases; nucleotides not matched to a gene: 12. Germline values: CDR1 SNHLY, CDR2 FYNNEI. The CDR3 totals 15 residues. This chain's CDR3 is CASLYQTGAGQPQHF. In DNA, the CDR3 is TGTGCCAGCCTTTATCAGACAGGGGCAGGTCAGCCCCAGCATTTT.

The chain links TRBV5-4 to TRBJ2-7; 8 bases are shared with TRBD1. Germline V gene data show CDR1 as SGHNT and CDR2 as YYREEE (reference sequence). The CDR3 covers 13 residues. The ends lost 4 bases at V and 7 bases at J; junction bases unmatched: 7. CDR3 sequence (DNA): TGTGCCAGCAGCACCTTCAGGGGGCAAGAGCAGTACTTC. Its protein product is CASSTFRGQEQYF.

J is TRBJ1-1 and V is TRBV6-5, with 7 bases fitting TRBD1. The trim removed 2 bases at V and 7 bases at J, leaving 4 bases unmatched. In germline, CDR1 is MNHEY, CDR2 SVGAGI. This CDR3 comprises 13 residues. The CDR3 here is CASSYATGSEAFF. For the CDR3, the DNA is TGTGCCAGCAGTTACGCGACAGGGAGTGAAGCTTTCTTT.

V usage is TRBV6-1 and J usage is TRBJ1-1; no clear D gene. CDR1 and CDR2 from the germline V gene are MNHNS and SASEGT. V dropped 5 bases and J dropped 8 bases, with 15 bases sitting between them. This CDR3 has 13 amino acids. CDR3 nucleotide sequence: TGTGCCAGCAGTTCCTCCGCCCTAGGGGAAGCTTTCTTT. Residues: CASSSSALGEAFF.

The count of this clone is one. This chain uses TRBV5-4 with TRBJ2-3, with D possibly called TRBD1 or TRBD2 (5 bases each). This CDR3 is built from 14 residues. V was trimmed by 3 bases and J by 3 bases, leaving 11 bases between them. In germline, CDR1 is SGHNT, CDR2 YYREEE (reference sequence). CDR3 protein: CASSSRGVTDTQYF. The CDR3 nucleotides are TGTGCCAGCAGCTCTCGAGGGGTGACAGATACGCAGTATTTT.

This rearrangement joins TRBV11-2 to TRBJ1-3; D uncertain. Germline values: CDR1 SGHAT, CDR2 FQNNGV. There are 12 residues in the CDR3. Trimming took 5 bases from V and 6 from J, leaving 8 bases between them. CDR3 sequence: CASSHSVNTIYF. DNA of the CDR3: TGTGCCAGCAGCCATTCCGTAAACACCATATATTTT.

The chain uses TRBV30 and TRBJ1-1; possibly TRBD1 for D (6 bases). Germline CDR1 is GTSNPN and CDR2 is SVGIG (reference sequence). The CDR3 sequence is 14 residues long. V lost 4 bases, J lost 4 bases, and 16 bases lay in between. The CDR3 bases are TGTGCCTGGACTGGGGACACGGGACGCACTGAAGCTTTCTTT. Its translation: CAWTGDTGRTEAFF.

The chain employs TRBV7-9 and TRBJ2-7, with 11 bases lining up with TRBD2. Trimming cost V 5 bases and J 5 bases; bases outside gene matches: 8. Looked up from germline, CDR1 is SEHNR and CDR2 is FQNEAQ (reference sequence). The CDR3 extends over 15 amino acids. The CDR3, as DNA: TGTGCCAGCAGCCTCCCACTAGCGGGGGCAAACGAGCAGTACTTC. Translation gives CASSLPLAGANEQYF.